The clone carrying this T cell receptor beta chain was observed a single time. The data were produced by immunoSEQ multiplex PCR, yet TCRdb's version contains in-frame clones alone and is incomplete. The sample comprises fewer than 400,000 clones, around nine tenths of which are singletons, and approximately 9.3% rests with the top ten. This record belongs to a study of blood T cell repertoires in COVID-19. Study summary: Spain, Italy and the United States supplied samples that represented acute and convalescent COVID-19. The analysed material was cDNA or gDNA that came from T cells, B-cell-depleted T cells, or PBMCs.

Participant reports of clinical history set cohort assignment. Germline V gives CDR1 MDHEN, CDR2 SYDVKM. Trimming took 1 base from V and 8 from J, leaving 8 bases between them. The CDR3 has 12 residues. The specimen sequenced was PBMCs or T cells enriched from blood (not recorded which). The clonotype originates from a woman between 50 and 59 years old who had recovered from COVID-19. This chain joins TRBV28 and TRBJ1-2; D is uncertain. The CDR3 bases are TGTGCCAGCAGTTTATCAACGGGGGGCTACACCTTC. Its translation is CASSLSTGGYTF.